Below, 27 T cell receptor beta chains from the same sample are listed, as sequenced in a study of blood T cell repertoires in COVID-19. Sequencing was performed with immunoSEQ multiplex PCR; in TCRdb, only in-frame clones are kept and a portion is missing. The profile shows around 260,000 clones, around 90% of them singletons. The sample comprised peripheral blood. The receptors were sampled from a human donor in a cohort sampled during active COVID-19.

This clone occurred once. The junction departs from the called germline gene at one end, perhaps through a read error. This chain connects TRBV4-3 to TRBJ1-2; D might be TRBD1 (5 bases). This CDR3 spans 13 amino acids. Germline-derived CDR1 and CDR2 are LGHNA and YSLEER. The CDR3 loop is CASSKDRTYGYTF. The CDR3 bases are TGCGCCAGCAGCAAAGACAGAACCTATGGCTACACCTTC.

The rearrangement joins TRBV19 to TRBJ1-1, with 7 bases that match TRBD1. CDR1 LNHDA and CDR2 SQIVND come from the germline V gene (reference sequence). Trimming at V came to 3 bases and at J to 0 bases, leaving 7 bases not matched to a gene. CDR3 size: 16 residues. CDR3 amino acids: CASSIPGQAMNTEAFF. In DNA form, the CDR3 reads TGTGCCAGTAGTATCCCCGGACAGGCCATGAACACTGAAGCTTTCTTT. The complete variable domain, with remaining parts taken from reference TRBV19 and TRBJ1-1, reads DGGITQSPKYLFRKEGQNVTLSCEQNLNHDAMYWYRQDPGQGLRLIYYSQIVNDFQKGDIAEGYSVSREKKESFPLTVTSAQKNPTAFYLCASSIPGQAMNTEAFFGQGTRLTVV.

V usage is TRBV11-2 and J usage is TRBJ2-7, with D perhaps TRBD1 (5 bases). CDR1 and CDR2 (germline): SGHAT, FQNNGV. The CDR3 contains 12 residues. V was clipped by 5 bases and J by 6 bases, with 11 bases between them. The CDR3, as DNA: TGTGCCAGCAGCCCCCAAAGGGGCGAGCAGTACTTC. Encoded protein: CASSPQRGEQYF. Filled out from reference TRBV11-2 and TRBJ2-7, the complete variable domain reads EAGVAQSPRYKIIEKRQSVAFWCNPISGHATLYWYQQILGQGPKLLIQFQNNGVVDDSQLPKDRFSAERLKGVDSTLKIQPAKLEDSAVYLCASSPQRGEQYFGPGTRLTVT.

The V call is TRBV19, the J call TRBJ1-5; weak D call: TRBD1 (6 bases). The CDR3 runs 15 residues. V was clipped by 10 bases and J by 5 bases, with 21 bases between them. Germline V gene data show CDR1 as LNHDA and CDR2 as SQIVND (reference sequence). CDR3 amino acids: CATGWGGAGDQPQHF. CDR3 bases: TGTGCCACCGGATGGGGGGGGGCCGGAGATCAGCCCCAGCATTTT.

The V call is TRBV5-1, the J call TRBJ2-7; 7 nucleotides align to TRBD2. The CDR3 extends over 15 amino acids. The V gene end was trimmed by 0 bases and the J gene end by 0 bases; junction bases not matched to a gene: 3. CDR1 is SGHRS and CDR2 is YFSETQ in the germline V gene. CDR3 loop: CASSLGTSVSYEQYF. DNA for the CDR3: TGCGCCAGCAGCTTGGGGACTAGTGTCTCCTACGAGCAGTACTTC.

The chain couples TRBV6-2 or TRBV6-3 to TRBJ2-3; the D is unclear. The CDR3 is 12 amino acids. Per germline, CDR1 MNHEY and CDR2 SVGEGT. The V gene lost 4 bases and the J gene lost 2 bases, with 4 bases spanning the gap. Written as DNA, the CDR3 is TGTGCCAGCAGTTGGCTCACAGATACGCAGTATTTT. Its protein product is CASSWLTDTQYF.

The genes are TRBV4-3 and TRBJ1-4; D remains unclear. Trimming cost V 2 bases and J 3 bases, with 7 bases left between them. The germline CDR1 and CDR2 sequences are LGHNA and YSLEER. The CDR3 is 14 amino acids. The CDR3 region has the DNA TGCGCCAGCAGCCAATTCTATGCTAATGAAAAACTGTTTTTT. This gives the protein CASSQFYANEKLFF.

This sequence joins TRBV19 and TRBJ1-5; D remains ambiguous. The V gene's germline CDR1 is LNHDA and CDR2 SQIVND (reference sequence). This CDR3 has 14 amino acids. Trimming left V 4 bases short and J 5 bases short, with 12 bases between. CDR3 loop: CASSSAGRDQPQHF. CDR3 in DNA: TGTGCCAGTAGTAGCGCGGGGAGGGATCAGCCCCAGCATTTT. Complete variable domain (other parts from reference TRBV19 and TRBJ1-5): DGGITQSPKYLFRKEGQNVTLSCEQNLNHDAMYWYRQDPGQGLRLIYYSQIVNDFQKGDIAEGYSVSREKKESFPLTVTSAQKNPTAFYLCASSSAGRDQPQHFGDGTRLSIL.

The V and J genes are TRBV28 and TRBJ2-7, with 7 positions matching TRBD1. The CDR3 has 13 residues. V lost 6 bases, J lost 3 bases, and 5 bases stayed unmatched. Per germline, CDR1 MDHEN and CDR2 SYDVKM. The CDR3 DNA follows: TGTGCCAGCAGGAGACAGGGCGTCTACGAGCAGTACTTC. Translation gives CASRRQGVYEQYF. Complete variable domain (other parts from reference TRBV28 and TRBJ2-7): DVKVTQSSRYLVKRTGEKVFLECVQDMDHENMFWYRQDPGLGLRLIYFSYDVKMKEKGDIPEGYSVSREKKERFSLILESASTNQTSMYLCASRRQGVYEQYFGPGTRLTVT.

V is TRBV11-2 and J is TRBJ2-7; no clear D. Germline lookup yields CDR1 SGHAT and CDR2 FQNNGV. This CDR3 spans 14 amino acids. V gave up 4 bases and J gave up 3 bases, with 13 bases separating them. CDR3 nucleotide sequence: TGTGCCAGCAGCTCCATCTACAGAAACTACGAGCAGTACTTC. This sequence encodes CASSSIYRNYEQYF.

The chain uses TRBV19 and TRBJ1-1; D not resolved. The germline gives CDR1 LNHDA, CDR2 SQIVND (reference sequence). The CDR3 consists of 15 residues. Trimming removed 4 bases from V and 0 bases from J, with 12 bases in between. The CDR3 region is CASSRGRGMNTEAFF. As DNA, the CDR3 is TGTGCCAGTAGTAGAGGGCGAGGCATGAACACTGAAGCTTTCTTT.

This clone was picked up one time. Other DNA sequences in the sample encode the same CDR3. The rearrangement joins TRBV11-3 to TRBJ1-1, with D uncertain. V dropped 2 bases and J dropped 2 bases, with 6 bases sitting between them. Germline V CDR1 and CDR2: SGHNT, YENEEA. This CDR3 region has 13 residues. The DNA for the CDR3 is TGTGCCAGCAGCTTAACGGTTAACACTGAAGCTTTCTTT. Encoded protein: CASSLTVNTEAFF.

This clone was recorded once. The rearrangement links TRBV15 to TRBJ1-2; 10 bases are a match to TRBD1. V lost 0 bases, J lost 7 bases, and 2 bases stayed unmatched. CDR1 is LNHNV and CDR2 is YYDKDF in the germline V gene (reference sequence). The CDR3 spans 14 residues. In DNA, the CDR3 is TGTGCCACCAGCAGAGAGGGGACAGGGGCTGGCTACACCTTC. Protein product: CATSREGTGAGYTF.

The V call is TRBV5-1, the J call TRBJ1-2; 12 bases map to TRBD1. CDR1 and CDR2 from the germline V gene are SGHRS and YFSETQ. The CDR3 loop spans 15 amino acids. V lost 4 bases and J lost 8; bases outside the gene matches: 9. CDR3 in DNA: TGCGCCAGCAGCCCCTCCGGGACAGGGGGCTACGGCTACACCTTC. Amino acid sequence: CASSPSGTGGYGYTF. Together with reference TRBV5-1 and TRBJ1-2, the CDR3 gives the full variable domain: KAGVTQTPRYLIKTRGQQVTLSCSPISGHRSVSWYQQTPGQGLQFLFEYFSETQRNKGNFPGRFSGRQFSNSRSEMNVSTLELGDSALYLCASSPSGTGGYGYTFGSGTRLTVV.

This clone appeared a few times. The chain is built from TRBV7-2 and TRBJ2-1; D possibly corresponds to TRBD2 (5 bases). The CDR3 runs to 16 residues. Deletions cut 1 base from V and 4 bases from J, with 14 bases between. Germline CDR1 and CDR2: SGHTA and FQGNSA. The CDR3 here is CASSLVTGIDYNEQFF. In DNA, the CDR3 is TGTGCCAGCAGCTTAGTAACGGGGATAGATTACAATGAGCAGTTCTTC.

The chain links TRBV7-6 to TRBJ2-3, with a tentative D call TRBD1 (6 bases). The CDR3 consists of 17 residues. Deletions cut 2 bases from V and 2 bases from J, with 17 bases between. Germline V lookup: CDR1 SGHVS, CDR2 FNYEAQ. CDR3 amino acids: CASSLTLGQRTTDTQYF. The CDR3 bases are TGTGCCAGCAGCTTAACCCTAGGACAGCGCACCACAGATACGCAGTATTTT.

The CDR3 sequence: CASSTPGWGSTNYGYTF. Here the CDR3 DNA reads TGTGCCAGTAGTACCCCTGGTTGGGGCTCTACTAACTATGGCTACACCTTC. The chain is built from TRBV19 and TRBJ1-2, with D possibly TRBD1 on 5 matching bases. This CDR3 has 17 amino acids. V was cut by 4 bases and J by 0 bases, with 18 bases left in between. CDR1 LNHDA and CDR2 SQIVND come from the germline V gene (reference sequence).

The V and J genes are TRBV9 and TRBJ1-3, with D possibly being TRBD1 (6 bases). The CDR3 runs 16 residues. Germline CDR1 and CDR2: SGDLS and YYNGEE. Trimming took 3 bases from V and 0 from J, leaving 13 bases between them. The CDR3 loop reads CASSEQGPFSGNTIYF. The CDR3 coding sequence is TGTGCCAGCAGCGAGCAGGGGCCCTTCTCTGGAAACACCATATATTTT.

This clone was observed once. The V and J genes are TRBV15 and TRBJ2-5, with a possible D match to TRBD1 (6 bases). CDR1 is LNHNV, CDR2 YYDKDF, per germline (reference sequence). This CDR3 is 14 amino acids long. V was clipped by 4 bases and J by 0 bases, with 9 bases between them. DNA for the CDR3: TGTGCCACCAGCAACGACAGGTACCAAGAGACCCAGTACTTC. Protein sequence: CATSNDRYQETQYF.

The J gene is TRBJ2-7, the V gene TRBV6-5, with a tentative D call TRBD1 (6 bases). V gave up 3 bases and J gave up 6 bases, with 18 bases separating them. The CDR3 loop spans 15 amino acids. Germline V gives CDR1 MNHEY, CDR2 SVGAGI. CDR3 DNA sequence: TGTGCCAGCAGTTATTACCGATCGGGACAATCCGAGCAGTACTTC. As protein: CASSYYRSGQSEQYF.

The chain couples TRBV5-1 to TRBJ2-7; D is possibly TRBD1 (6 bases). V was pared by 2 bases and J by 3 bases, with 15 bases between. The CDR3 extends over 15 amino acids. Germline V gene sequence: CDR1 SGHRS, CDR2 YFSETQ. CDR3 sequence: CASSFRGGTYYEQYF. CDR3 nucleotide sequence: TGCGCCAGCAGCTTTCGTGGGGGCACCTACTACGAGCAGTACTTC.

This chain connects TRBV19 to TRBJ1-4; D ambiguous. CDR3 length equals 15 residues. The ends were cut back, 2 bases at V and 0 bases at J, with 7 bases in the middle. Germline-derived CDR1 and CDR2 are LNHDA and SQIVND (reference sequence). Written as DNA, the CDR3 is TGTGCCAGTAGTATACACAGAGCAACTAATGAAAAACTGTTTTTT. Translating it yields CASSIHRATNEKLFF.

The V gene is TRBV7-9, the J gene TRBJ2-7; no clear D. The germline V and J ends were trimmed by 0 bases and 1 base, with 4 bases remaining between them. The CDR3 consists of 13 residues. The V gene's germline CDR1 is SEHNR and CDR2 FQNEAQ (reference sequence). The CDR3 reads CASSLASSYEQYF. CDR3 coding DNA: TGTGCCAGCAGCTTAGCTAGTTCCTACGAGCAGTACTTC.

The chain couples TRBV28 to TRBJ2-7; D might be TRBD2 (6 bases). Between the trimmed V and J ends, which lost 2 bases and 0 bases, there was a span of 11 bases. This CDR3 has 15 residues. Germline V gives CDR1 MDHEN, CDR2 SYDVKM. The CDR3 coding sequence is TGTGCCAGCAGTTTAGTAGCGGAAAGCTCCTACGAGCAGTACTTC. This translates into CASSLVAESSYEQYF.

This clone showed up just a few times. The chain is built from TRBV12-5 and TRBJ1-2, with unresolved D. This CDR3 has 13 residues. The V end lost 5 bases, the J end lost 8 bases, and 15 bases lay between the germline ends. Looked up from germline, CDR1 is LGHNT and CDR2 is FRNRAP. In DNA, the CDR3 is TGTGCTAGTGGTCCCGGAGCAATTGGCGGCTACACCTTC. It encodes CASGPGAIGGYTF.

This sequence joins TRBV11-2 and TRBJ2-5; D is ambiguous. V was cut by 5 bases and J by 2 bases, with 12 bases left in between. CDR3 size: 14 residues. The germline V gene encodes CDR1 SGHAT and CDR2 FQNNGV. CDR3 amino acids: CASSQTARQETQYF. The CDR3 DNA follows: TGTGCCAGCAGCCAAACAGCCAGGCAAGAGACCCAGTACTTC.

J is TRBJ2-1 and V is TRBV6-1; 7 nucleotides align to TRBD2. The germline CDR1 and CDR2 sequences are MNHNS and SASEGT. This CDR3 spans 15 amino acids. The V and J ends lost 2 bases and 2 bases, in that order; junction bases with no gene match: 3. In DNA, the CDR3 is TGTGCCAGCAGTGAAAGCGGACTAGCCTACAATGAGCAGTTCTTC. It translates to CASSESGLAYNEQFF.